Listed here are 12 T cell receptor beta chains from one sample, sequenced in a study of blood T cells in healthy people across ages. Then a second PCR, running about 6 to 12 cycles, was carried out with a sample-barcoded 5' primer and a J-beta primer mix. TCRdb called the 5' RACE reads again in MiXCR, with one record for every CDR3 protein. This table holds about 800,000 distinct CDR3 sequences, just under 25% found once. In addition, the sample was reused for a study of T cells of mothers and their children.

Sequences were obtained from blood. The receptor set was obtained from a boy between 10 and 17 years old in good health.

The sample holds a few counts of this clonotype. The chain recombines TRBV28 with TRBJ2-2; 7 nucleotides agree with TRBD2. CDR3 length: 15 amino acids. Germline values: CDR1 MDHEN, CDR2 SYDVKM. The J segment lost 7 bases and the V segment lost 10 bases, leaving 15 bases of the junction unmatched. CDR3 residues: CATRPMTSSYGELFF. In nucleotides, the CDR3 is TGTGCCACCCGTCCTATGACTAGCTCCTACGGGGAGCTGTTTTTT.

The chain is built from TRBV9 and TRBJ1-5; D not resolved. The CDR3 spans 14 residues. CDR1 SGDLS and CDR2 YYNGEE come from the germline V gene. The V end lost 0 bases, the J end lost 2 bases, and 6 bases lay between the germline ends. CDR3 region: CASSVGLGNQPQHF. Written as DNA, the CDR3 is TGTGCCAGCAGCGTAGGGCTGGGCAATCAGCCCCAGCATTTT.

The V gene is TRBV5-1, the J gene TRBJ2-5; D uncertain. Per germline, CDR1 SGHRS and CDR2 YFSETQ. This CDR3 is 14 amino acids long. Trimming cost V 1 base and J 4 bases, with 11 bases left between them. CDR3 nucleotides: TGCGCCAGCAGCTTGCCTTCTTTGTTAGAGACCCAGTACTTC. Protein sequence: CASSLPSLLETQYF.

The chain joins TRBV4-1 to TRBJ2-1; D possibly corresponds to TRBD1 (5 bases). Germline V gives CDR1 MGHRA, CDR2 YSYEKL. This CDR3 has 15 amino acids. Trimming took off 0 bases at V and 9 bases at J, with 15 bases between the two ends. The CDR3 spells CASSQDQGSPSEQFF. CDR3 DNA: TGCGCCAGCAGCCAAGATCAGGGATCTCCGAGTGAGCAGTTCTTC.

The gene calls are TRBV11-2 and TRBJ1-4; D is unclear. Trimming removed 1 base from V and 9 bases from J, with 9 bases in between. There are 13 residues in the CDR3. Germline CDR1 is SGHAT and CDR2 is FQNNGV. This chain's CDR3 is CASSLAFSQKLFF. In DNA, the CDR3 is TGTGCCAGCAGCTTAGCTTTTAGTCAAAAACTGTTTTTT.

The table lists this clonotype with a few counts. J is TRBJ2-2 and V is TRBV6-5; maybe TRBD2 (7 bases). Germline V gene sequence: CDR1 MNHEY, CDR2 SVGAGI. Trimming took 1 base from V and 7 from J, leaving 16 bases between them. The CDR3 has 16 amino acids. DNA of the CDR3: TGTGCCAGCAGTTACTTCGGGGGGCCCGAGGTCGGGGAGCTGTTTTTT. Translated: CASSYFGGPEVGELFF.

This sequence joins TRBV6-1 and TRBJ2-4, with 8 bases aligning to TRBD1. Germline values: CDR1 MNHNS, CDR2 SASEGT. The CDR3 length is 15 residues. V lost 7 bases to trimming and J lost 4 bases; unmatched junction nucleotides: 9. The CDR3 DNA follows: TGTGCCAGCACTATCCAACAGGGGGTAAAAAACATTCAGTACTTC. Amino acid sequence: CASTIQQGVKNIQYF.

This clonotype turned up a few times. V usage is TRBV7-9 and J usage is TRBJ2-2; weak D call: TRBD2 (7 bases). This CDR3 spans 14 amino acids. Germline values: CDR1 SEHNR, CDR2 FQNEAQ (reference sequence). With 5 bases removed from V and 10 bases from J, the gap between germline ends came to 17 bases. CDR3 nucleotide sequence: TGTGCCAGCAGCCCTAGTGGGGGGGCCGCGGAGCTGTTTTTT. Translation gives CASSPSGGAAELFF.

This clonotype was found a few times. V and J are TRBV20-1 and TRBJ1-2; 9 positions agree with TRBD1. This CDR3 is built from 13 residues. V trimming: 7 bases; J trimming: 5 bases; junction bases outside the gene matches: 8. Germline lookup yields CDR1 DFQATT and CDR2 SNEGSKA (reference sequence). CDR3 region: CSGVWDRVYGYTF. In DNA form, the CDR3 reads TGCAGTGGAGTTTGGGACAGGGTATATGGCTACACCTTC.

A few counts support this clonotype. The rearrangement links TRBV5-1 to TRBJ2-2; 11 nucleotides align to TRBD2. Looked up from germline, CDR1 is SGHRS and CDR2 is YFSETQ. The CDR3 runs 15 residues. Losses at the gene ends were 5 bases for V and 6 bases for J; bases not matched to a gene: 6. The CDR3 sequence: CASSPTSGKAGELFF. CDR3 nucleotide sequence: TGCGCCAGCAGTCCGACTAGCGGGAAGGCCGGGGAGCTGTTTTTT.

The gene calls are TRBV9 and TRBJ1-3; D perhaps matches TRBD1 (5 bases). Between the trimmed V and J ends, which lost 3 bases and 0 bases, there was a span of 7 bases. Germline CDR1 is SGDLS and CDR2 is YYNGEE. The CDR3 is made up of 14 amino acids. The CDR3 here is CASSGDSSGNTIYF. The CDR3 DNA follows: TGTGCCAGCAGCGGAGACAGCTCTGGAAACACCATATATTTT.

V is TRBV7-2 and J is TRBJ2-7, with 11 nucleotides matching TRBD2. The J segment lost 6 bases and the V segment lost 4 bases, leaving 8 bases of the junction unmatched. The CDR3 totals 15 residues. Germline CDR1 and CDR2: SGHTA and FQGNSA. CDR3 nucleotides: TGTGCCAGCAGCTCACTGGCTAGCGGGAGGAGCGAGCAGTACTTC. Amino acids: CASSSLASGRSEQYF.